The source of this T cell receptor beta chain is a study of graft-versus-host responses after intestinal transplantation. Study-wide context: Among the recipients, transplants were multivisceral, liver-intestinal, or isolated intestinal. Findings and limits, study-wide: Early post-transplant HvG declines showed an association with peak circulating GvH clone levels. Those patients showing graft-donor T cell macrochimerism displayed high graft-versus-host to host-versus-graft clonal ratios in allografts. The recipient marrow held GvH clones, and some of them showed up first in ileum or blood.

Turning to this clone: Its antigen is unknown.

Assay used: immunoSEQ multiplex PCR; TCRdb lists only in-frame clones, some missing. The data show roughly 14,000 clones, with 80% to 90% seen just once and over 6.5% held by the top ten. The CDR3 covers 15 residues. J lost 4 bases, V lost 6 bases, and 10 bases had no gene match. Looked up from germline, CDR1 is MDHEN and CDR2 is SYDVKM. This receptor was taken from a human patient who received an intestinal transplant, so some T cells may come from the graft donor. V is TRBV28 and J is TRBJ2-7; 9 bases line up with TRBD2. The source was bone marrow, collected around 120 days after intestinal transplantation. Written as DNA, the CDR3 is TGTGCCAGCAGCCCCGGGACTAGCTTATTTTACGAGCAGTACTTC. Translating gives CASSPGTSLFYEQYF.